These 9 T cell receptor beta chains came from one sample sequenced in a study of blood T cell repertoires in COVID-19. The assay was immunoSEQ multiplex PCR, and TCRdb's table has in-frame clones only and misses some. The sample has over 200,000 clones; 89% are singletons. The specimen was PBMCs or T cells enriched from blood (not recorded which). These receptors were obtained from a woman aged 30 to 39 with acute COVID-19.

V gene TRBV29-1 combines with J gene TRBJ1-5; TRBD1 is a possible D gene (6 bases). Per the germline V gene, CDR1 is SQVTM and CDR2 is ANQGSEA. V lost 4 bases and J 5 bases, leaving 12 bases between the germline ends. This CDR3 spans 13 amino acids. The CDR3 protein is CSVAQGRDQPQHF. CDR3 DNA: TGCAGCGTTGCGCAGGGGAGAGATCAGCCCCAGCATTTT.

This chain joins TRBV4-3 and TRBJ1-3; TRBD1 matches at 7 bases. CDR1 is LGHNA and CDR2 is YSLEER in the germline V gene. This CDR3 region has 14 residues. V lost 3 bases and J lost 4; bases outside the gene matches: 3. The CDR3 DNA follows: TGCGCCAGCAGCCAGACAGGGTCAGGAAACACCATATATTTT. Residues: CASSQTGSGNTIYF.

The table lists this clone with a count of one. This chain joins TRBV7-8 and TRBJ1-2; the D is unclear. Germline V gives CDR1 SGHVS, CDR2 FQNEAQ. The V gene lost 5 bases and the J gene lost 0 bases, with 10 bases spanning the gap. The length of the CDR3 is 14 residues. CDR3 sequence (DNA): TGTGCCAGCAGCAGGTCGGGTACTAACTATGGCTACACCTTC. It is translated as CASSRSGTNYGYTF.

V usage is TRBV25-1 and J usage is TRBJ1-2; D perhaps matches TRBD1 (6 bases). The CDR3 has 15 amino acids. CDR1 is MGHDK, CDR2 SYGVNS, per germline. The V end was cut by 4 bases, the J end by 5 bases, with 17 bases between. The CDR3 loop is CASSVKTGGRYGYTF. CDR3 nucleotides: TGTGCCAGCAGTGTTAAGACAGGTGGAAGGTATGGCTACACCTTC.

The rearrangement joins TRBV4-1 to TRBJ1-1, with 9 bases fitting TRBD1. The germline gives CDR1 MGHRA, CDR2 YSYEKL. The CDR3 totals 16 residues. Unmatched junction bases numbered 8, after V lost 1 base and J lost 5 bases. CDR3 protein: CASSQARDRAKTEAFF. The CDR3 DNA is TGCGCCAGCAGCCAAGCTAGGGACAGGGCCAAAACTGAAGCTTTCTTT.

CDR3 nucleotides: TGCGCCAGCAGCTCGGGGACAGGGGACACTAATGAAAAACTGTTTTTT. This codes for CASSSGTGDTNEKLFF. V is TRBV5-1 and J is TRBJ1-4; 10 nucleotides match TRBD1. J gave up 2 bases and V 3 bases, and 4 bases lay outside the gene matches. CDR3 length: 16 residues. CDR1 and CDR2 (germline): SGHRS, YFSETQ.

V is TRBV5-8 and J is TRBJ2-3, with D possibly matching TRBD1 (7 bases). Germline V lookup: CDR1 SGHTS, CDR2 YDEGEE. The CDR3 has 16 amino acids. Trimming shortened V by 4 bases and J by 2 bases, and 17 bases separated the two germline ends. The CDR3 spells CASSPRGAAHTDTQYF. In DNA form, the CDR3 reads TGTGCCAGCAGCCCCAGGGGGGCAGCACACACAGATACGCAGTATTTT.

This chain uses TRBV3-1 (or the pseudogene TRBV3-2) with TRBJ2-1; TRBD2 might be the D (7 bases). There are 16 residues in the CDR3. V was shortened by 4 bases and J by 6 bases, with 19 bases between the two germline ends. Germline loops: CDR1 LGHDT, CDR2 YNNKEL (reference sequence). The CDR3 is CASSRYNGGPGNEQFF. For the CDR3, the DNA is TGTGCCAGCAGCCGCTACAACGGGGGGCCTGGCAATGAGCAGTTCTTC.

The genes are TRBV6-1 and TRBJ1-3, with TRBD1 as a possible D gene (6 bases). V was pared by 3 bases and J by 0 bases, with 12 bases between. Germline loops: CDR1 MNHNS, CDR2 SASEGT. The CDR3 runs 16 residues. CDR3 protein: CASSDWGLFSGNTIYF. In DNA form, the CDR3 reads TGTGCCAGCAGTGATTGGGGGCTCTTCTCTGGAAACACCATATATTTT.